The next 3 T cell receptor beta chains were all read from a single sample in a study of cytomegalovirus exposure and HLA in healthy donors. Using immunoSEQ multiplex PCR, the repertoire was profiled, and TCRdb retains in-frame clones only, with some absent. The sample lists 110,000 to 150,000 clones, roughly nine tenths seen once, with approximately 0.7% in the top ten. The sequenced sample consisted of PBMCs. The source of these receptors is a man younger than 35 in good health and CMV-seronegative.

The CDR3 coding sequence is TGTGCCAGCAGCTCCCGCGGGGTTCCCTCTGGGGCCAACGTCCTGACTTTC. Its translation is CASSSRGVPSGANVLTF. The chain recombines TRBV7-9 with TRBJ2-6; possibly TRBD2 for D (6 bases). Trimming took off 4 bases at V and 0 bases at J, with 13 bases between the two ends. Germline CDR1 is SEHNR and CDR2 is FQNEAQ (reference sequence). The CDR3 runs to 17 residues.

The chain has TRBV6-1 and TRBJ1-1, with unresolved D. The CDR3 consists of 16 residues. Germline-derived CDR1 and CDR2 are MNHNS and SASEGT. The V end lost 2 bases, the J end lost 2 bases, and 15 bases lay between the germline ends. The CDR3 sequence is CASSEYEGGSNTEAFF. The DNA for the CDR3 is TGTGCCAGCAGTGAATATGAGGGCGGATCAAACACTGAAGCTTTCTTT.

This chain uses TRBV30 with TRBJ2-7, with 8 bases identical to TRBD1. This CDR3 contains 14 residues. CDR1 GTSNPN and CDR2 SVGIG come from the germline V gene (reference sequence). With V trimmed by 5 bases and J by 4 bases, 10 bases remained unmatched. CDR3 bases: TGTGCCTGGCCTGACAGGGGCCTCATTTACGAGCAGTACGTC. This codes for CAWPDRGLIYEQYV.